These 14 T cell receptor beta chains were all obtained from the same sample, sequenced in a study of blood T cell repertoires in COVID-19. The table came from immunoSEQ multiplex PCR; TCRdb's copy has only in-frame clones and leaves some out. Found here are roughly 42,000 clones, 89% of them singletons; the top ten hold 6.2%. The material sequenced was peripheral blood. These TCRs come from a human donor in a cohort sampled during active COVID-19.

The chain carries TRBV19 and TRBJ2-3, with 9 bases fitting TRBD2. The J segment lost 2 bases and the V segment lost 10 bases, leaving 7 bases of the junction unmatched. Germline V gene sequence: CDR1 LNHDA, CDR2 SQIVND (reference sequence). The CDR3 is 14 amino acids. The CDR3: CATSLAGTTDTQYF. CDR3 coding DNA: TGTGCCACTTCGCTAGCGGGGACCACAGATACGCAGTATTTT. Looking up the rest from reference TRBV19 and TRBJ2-3 gives the full variable domain: DGGITQSPKYLFRKEGQNVTLSCEQNLNHDAMYWYRQDPGQGLRLIYYSQIVNDFQKGDIAEGYSVSREKKESFPLTVTSAQKNPTAFYLCATSLAGTTDTQYFGPGTRLTVL.

The V gene is TRBV5-1, the J gene TRBJ2-7, with TRBD2 matching 11 bases. Germline V gives CDR1 SGHRS, CDR2 YFSETQ. With 2 bases clipped from V and 4 bases from J, the junction kept 11 bases outside the gene matches. The CDR3 runs 17 residues. The CDR3 loop reads CASSLPVAGGFQYEQYF. CDR3 nucleotide sequence: TGCGCCAGCAGCTTACCGGTAGCGGGAGGGTTTCAATACGAGCAGTACTTC.

By share, this clone counts as medium-sized. CDR3 protein: CASSQTLEPGGYGYTF. The CDR3 bases are TGCGCCAGCAGCCAAACACTCGAACCGGGGGGGTATGGCTACACCTTC. This chain connects TRBV4-3 to TRBJ1-2; perhaps TRBD1 as D (5 bases). The ends were cut back, 2 bases at V and 5 bases at J, with 18 bases in the middle. Looked up from germline, CDR1 is LGHNA and CDR2 is YSLEER. The CDR3 loop spans 16 amino acids.

The rearrangement links TRBV7-9 to TRBJ2-7, with no clear D. In germline, CDR1 is SEHNR, CDR2 FQNEAQ (reference sequence). The V gene lost 5 bases and the J gene lost 6 bases, with 8 bases spanning the gap. This CDR3 contains 11 residues. CDR3: CASSTGAEQYF. CDR3 coding DNA: TGTGCCAGCAGCACGGGTGCCGAGCAGTACTTC.

The gene calls are TRBV3-1 (or the pseudogene TRBV3-2) and TRBJ2-7; D ambiguous. Germline lookup yields CDR1 LGHDT and CDR2 YNNKEL (reference sequence). This CDR3 contains 12 residues. V was cut by 0 bases and J by 3 bases, with 3 bases left in between. The CDR3 DNA is TGTGCCAGCAGCCAAGATCTCTACGAGCAGTACTTC. Amino acids: CASSQDLYEQYF.

The chain combines TRBV11-2 with TRBJ2-5; D gene uncertain. V lost 6 bases, J lost 10 bases, and 12 bases lay in between. CDR3 length: 11 residues. Germline lookup yields CDR1 SGHAT and CDR2 FQNNGV. The CDR3, as DNA: TGTGCCAGCAGTTCCATTCTAGACCAGTACTTC. Its protein is CASSSILDQYF.

V and J are TRBV5-6 and TRBJ1-1, with 8 nucleotides matching TRBD1. Germline loops: CDR1 SGHDT, CDR2 YYEEEE. There are 15 residues in the CDR3. The junction had 6 bases not matched to a gene; V was cut back by 3 bases and J by 2 bases. CDR3 residues: CASSYTTGVNTEAFF. The CDR3 DNA is TGTGCCAGCAGCTATACGACAGGGGTCAACACTGAAGCTTTCTTT.

The chain carries TRBV7-6 and TRBJ2-1, with D possibly being TRBD2 (7 bases). Trimming stripped 2 bases from V and 4 bases from J, with 12 bases between. From germline, CDR1 is SGHVS and CDR2 FNYEAQ. This CDR3 is built from 15 residues. The CDR3 bases are TGTGCCAGCAGCTTAAGCGGGGACACGTACAATGAGCAGTTCTTC. This gives the protein CASSLSGDTYNEQFF.

The genes are TRBV5-1 and TRBJ2-3; D is unclear. Between the trimmed V and J ends, which lost 4 bases and 7 bases, there was a span of 10 bases. The germline V gene has CDR1 SGHRS and CDR2 YFSETQ. CDR3 length: 12 amino acids. The CDR3 here is CASSRDRYTQYF. CDR3 bases: TGCGCCAGCAGCCGCGATAGATATACGCAGTATTTT.

The chain recombines TRBV6-6 with TRBJ2-1; no definite D call. CDR3 length equals 13 residues. V was cut by 7 bases and J by 0 bases, with 7 bases left in between. Germline lookup yields CDR1 MNHNY and CDR2 SVGAGI (reference sequence). The CDR3 sequence is CASTWHSYNEQFF. Written as DNA, the CDR3 is TGTGCCAGCACGTGGCACTCCTACAATGAGCAGTTCTTC.

The chain carries TRBV7-2 and TRBJ2-7, with a weak D call TRBD2 (5 bases). Germline V gene lookup returns CDR1 SGHTA and CDR2 FQGNSA. The CDR3 totals 13 residues. V was cut by 5 bases and J by 6 bases, with 14 bases left in between. CDR3 in DNA: TGTGCCAGCAGCCGTTCTGCGGGTAGCGAGCAGTACTTC. It encodes CASSRSAGSEQYF.

The V and J genes are TRBV27 and TRBJ1-5, with 8 positions matching TRBD1. The V segment lost 4 bases and the J segment 4 bases; nucleotides outside the gene matches: 3. The CDR3 extends over 14 amino acids. Germline V gene lookup returns CDR1 MNHEY and CDR2 SMNVEV (reference sequence). The CDR3 DNA is TGTGCCAGCAGTTCCCGACAGGGGAATCAGCCCCAGCATTTT. This translates into CASSSRQGNQPQHF.

The chain joins TRBV19 to TRBJ2-1; D unresolved. Trimming shortened V by 1 base and J by 3 bases, and 13 bases separated the two germline ends. Germline-derived CDR1 and CDR2 are LNHDA and SQIVND (reference sequence). CDR3 length: 16 amino acids. The CDR3 loop is CASSIVQASLYNEQFF. Here the CDR3 DNA reads TGTGCCAGTAGTATAGTGCAGGCCTCCCTCTACAATGAGCAGTTCTTC.

The rearrangement links TRBV2 to TRBJ2-7; a weak D match, TRBD2 (5 bases). Germline V gene lookup returns CDR1 SNHLY and CDR2 FYNNEI. V dropped 7 bases and J dropped 7 bases, with 20 bases sitting between them. The CDR3 length is 14 residues. CDR3 loop: CASTPTRTTGEQYF. The CDR3 region has the DNA TGTGCCAGCACCCCGACAAGGACGACGGGAGAGCAGTACTTC.